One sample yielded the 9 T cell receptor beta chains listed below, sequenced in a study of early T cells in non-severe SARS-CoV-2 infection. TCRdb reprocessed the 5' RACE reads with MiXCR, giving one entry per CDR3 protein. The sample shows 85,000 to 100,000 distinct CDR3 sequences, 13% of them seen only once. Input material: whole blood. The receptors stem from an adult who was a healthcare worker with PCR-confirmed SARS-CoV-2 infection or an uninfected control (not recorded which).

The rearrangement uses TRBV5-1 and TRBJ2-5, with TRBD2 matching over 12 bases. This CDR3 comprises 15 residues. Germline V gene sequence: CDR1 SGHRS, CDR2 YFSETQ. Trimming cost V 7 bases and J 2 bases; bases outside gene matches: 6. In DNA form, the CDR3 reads TGCGCCAGCGGTCGACTAGCGGGGGATCAAGAGACCCAGTACTTC. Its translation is CASGRLAGDQETQYF.

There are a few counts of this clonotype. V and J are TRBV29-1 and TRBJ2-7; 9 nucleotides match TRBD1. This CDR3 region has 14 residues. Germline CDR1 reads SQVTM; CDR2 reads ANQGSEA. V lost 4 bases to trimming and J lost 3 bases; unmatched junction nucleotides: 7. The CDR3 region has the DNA TGCAGCGTTGCTGCAGGACAGGGGTTCTACGAGCAGTACTTC. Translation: CSVAAGQGFYEQYF.

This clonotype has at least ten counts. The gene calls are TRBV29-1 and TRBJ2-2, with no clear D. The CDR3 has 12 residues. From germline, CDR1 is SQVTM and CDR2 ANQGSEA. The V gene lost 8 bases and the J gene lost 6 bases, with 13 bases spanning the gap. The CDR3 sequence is CSTRKASGELFF. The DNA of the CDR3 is TGCAGCACACGTAAGGCGTCCGGGGAGCTGTTTTTT.

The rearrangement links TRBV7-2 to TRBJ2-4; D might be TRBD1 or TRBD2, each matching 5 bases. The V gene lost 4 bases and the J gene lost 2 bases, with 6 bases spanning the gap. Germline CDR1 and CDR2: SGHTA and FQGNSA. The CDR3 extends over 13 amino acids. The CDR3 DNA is TGTGCCAGCAGCTGGGACCCCAAAAACATTCAGTACTTC. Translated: CASSWDPKNIQYF.

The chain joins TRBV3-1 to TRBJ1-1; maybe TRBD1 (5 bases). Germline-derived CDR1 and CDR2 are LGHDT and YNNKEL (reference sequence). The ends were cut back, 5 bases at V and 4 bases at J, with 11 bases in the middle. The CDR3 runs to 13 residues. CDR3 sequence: CASSFQGATEAFF. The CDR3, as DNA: TGTGCCAGCAGCTTTCAGGGTGCCACTGAAGCTTTCTTT.

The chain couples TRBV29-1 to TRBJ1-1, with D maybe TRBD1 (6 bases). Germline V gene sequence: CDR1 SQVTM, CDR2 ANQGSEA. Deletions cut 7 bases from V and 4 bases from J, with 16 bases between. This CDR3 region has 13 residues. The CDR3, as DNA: TGCAGCGCGATACAGGGCGGGGGCACTGAAGCTTTCTTT. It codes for CSAIQGGGTEAFF. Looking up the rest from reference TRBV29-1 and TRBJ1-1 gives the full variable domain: SAVISQKPSRDICQRGTSLTIQCQVDSQVTMMFWYRQQPGQSLTLIATANQGSEATYESGFVIDKFPISRPNLTFSTLTVSNMSPEDSSIYLCSAIQGGGTEAFFGQGTRLTVV.

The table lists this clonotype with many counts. Here the CDR3 DNA reads TGTGCCAGCAAAGAACAGGGGGTGGCCGGGGAGCTGTTTTTT. It codes for CASKEQGVAGELFF. This sequence joins TRBV11-2 and TRBJ2-2; 8 bases agree with TRBD1. The CDR3 is 14 amino acids. The V and J ends lost 7 bases and 6 bases, in that order; junction bases with no gene match: 7. CDR1 SGHAT and CDR2 FQNNGV come from the germline V gene.

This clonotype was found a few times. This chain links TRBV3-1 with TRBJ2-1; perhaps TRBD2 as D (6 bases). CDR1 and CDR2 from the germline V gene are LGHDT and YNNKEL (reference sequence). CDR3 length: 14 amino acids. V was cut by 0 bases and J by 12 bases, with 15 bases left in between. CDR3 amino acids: CASSQEGTGTPQFF. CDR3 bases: TGTGCCAGCAGCCAAGAGGGAACCGGGACTCCGCAGTTCTTC.

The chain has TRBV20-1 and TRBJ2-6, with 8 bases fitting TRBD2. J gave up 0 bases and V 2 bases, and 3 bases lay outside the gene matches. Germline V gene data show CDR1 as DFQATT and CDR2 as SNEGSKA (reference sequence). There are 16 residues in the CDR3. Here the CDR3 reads CSARRGGPSGANVLTF. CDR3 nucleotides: TGCAGTGCTAGACGGGGGGGTCCCTCTGGGGCCAACGTCCTGACTTTC.